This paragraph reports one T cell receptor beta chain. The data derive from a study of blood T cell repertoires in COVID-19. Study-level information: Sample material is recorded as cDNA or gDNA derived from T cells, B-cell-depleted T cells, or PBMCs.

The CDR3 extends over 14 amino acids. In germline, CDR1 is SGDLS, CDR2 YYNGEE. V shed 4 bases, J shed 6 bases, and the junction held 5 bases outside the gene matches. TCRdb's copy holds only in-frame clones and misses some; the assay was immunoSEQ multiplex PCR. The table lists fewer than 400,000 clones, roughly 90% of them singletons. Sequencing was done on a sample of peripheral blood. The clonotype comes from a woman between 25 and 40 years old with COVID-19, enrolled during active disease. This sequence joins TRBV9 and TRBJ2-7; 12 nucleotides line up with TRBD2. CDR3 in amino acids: CASSFLTSGSEQYF. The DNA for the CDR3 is TGTGCCAGCAGCTTCTTGACTAGCGGGAGCGAGCAGTACTTC.